A selection of T cell receptor beta chains follows, all from one sample in a study of blood T cell repertoires in COVID-19. Using immunoSEQ multiplex PCR, the repertoire was profiled, and TCRdb retains in-frame clones only, with some absent. The table shows roughly 160,000 clones, with about nine tenths occurring only once. The sequencing input was peripheral blood. Receptors originate from a man younger than 35 with COVID-19, enrolled during active disease. The CDR3 runs from the conserved cysteine through the conserved F or W. The order of the fields is V gene, clone size, D gene, CDR3 length, J gene, CDR3 DNA, CDR3 protein. The D gene is left open where the match is weak. A row's size may be missing; if present it is once, few, many or a size class.

v_call: TRBV7-2; clone_size: -; d_call: -; cdr3_length: 14; j_call: TRBJ1-5; cdr3_nt: TGTGCCAGCAGCAGGGACGGGGGAGATCAGCCCCAGCATTTT; cdr3_aa: CASSRDGGDQPQHF
v_call: TRBV16; clone_size: -; d_call: -; cdr3_length: 16; j_call: TRBJ1-1; cdr3_nt: TGTGCCAGCAGCCAATCAGAGGGTGACCTGAACACTGAAGCTTTCTTT; cdr3_aa: CASSQSEGDLNTEAFF
v_call: TRBV7-8; clone_size: -; d_call: -; cdr3_length: 13; j_call: TRBJ1-3; cdr3_nt: TGTGCCAGCAGAAGGGACAAAAGAAACACCATATATTTT; cdr3_aa: CASRRDKRNTIYF
v_call: TRBV29-1; clone_size: -; d_call: TRBD1; cdr3_length: 13; j_call: TRBJ2-1; cdr3_nt: TGCAGCGTTGACCAGGGGGCTTCCAATGAGCAGTTCTTC; cdr3_aa: CSVDQGASNEQFF
v_call: TRBV4-3; clone_size: -; d_call: -; cdr3_length: 13; j_call: TRBJ2-7; cdr3_nt: TGCGCCAGCAGCCAAGATGGGAGCTACGAGCAGTACTTC; cdr3_aa: CASSQDGSYEQYF
v_call: TRBV12-3/TRBV12-4; clone_size: -; d_call: -; cdr3_length: 12; j_call: TRBJ1-1; cdr3_nt: TGTGCCAGCAGCCGGGACTGGACTGAAGCTTTCTTT; cdr3_aa: CASSRDWTEAFF
v_call: TRBV28; clone_size: -; d_call: TRBD2; cdr3_length: 15; j_call: TRBJ2-7; cdr3_nt: TGTGCCAGCAGCCGAATGATAGCGGGAGGTAGGGAGCAGTACTTC; cdr3_aa: CASSRMIAGGREQYF
v_call: TRBV7-9; clone_size: once; d_call: -; cdr3_length: 16; j_call: TRBJ1-6; cdr3_nt: TGTGCCAGCAGCCGCCCGAAGGAAGCGCGTAATTCACCCCTCCACTTT; cdr3_aa: CASSRPKEARNSPLHF
v_call: TRBV4-3; clone_size: -; d_call: -; cdr3_length: 13; j_call: TRBJ2-7; cdr3_nt: TGCGCCAGCAGCCAAGGCACAGACTACGAGCAGTACTTC; cdr3_aa: CASSQGTDYEQYF
v_call: TRBV7-2; clone_size: -; d_call: -; cdr3_length: 14; j_call: TRBJ1-2; cdr3_nt: TGTGCCAGCAGCTCCGCCAGGAATAACTATGGCTACACCTTC; cdr3_aa: CASSSARNNYGYTF
v_call: TRBV24-1; clone_size: -; d_call: -; cdr3_length: 15; j_call: TRBJ2-4; cdr3_nt: TGTGCCACCAGTGATTCCGGTTCGGCCAAAAACATTCAGTACTTC; cdr3_aa: CATSDSGSAKNIQYF
v_call: TRBV4-3; clone_size: -; d_call: -; cdr3_length: 15; j_call: TRBJ1-1; cdr3_nt: TGCGCCAGCAGCCAAGCAACAGGCAGGAACACTGAAGCTTTCTTT; cdr3_aa: CASSQATGRNTEAFF
v_call: TRBV2; clone_size: -; d_call: -; cdr3_length: 14; j_call: TRBJ1-6; cdr3_nt: TGTGCCAGCAGCGGAAACAGGATGGATTCACCCCTCCACTTT; cdr3_aa: CASSGNRMDSPLHF
v_call: TRBV3-1/TRBV3-2; clone_size: once; d_call: -; cdr3_length: 14; j_call: TRBJ2-2; cdr3_nt: TGTGCCAGCAGCCTTGTGGACAGAGCCGGGGAGCTGTTTTTT; cdr3_aa: CASSLVDRAGELFF
v_call: TRBV7-9; clone_size: -; d_call: TRBD1; cdr3_length: 15; j_call: TRBJ1-3; cdr3_nt: TGTGCCAGCAGCCCCGGGACAGGGTATGGAAACACCATATATTTT; cdr3_aa: CASSPGTGYGNTIYF
v_call: TRBV29-1; clone_size: -; d_call: -; cdr3_length: 13; j_call: TRBJ2-7; cdr3_nt: TGCAGCGTTGAAATCCTGGACAGCTACGAGCAGTACTTC; cdr3_aa: CSVEILDSYEQYF
v_call: TRBV9; clone_size: -; d_call: -; cdr3_length: 12; j_call: TRBJ1-1; cdr3_nt: TGTGCCAGCAGCGTAGCGGGGGGTGAAGCTTTCTTT; cdr3_aa: CASSVAGGEAFF
v_call: TRBV28; clone_size: -; d_call: TRBD2; cdr3_length: 15; j_call: TRBJ2-7; cdr3_nt: TGTGCCAGCAGTTCCAAGACTAGCGGGAGCTACGAGCAGTACTTC; cdr3_aa: CASSSKTSGSYEQYF
v_call: TRBV21-1; clone_size: -; d_call: -; cdr3_length: 14; j_call: TRBJ2-1; cdr3_nt: TGTGCCGGTGTAGCGGGAGGTTTTATGAATGAGCAGTTCTTC; cdr3_aa: CAGVAGGFMNEQFF
v_call: TRBV19; clone_size: -; d_call: TRBD1; cdr3_length: 15; j_call: TRBJ1-5; cdr3_nt: TGTGCCAGTACCAAGGACAGGGGTAGTGGTCAGCCCCAGCATTTT; cdr3_aa: CASTKDRGSGQPQHF
v_call: TRBV3-1/TRBV3-2; clone_size: -; d_call: -; cdr3_length: 14; j_call: TRBJ1-3; cdr3_nt: TGTGCCAGCAGCCTGGGGAGACTGGGAAACACCATATATTTT; cdr3_aa: CASSLGRLGNTIYF
v_call: TRBV6-5; clone_size: -; d_call: -; cdr3_length: 14; j_call: TRBJ2-7; cdr3_nt: TGTGCCAGCAGTTTTGCGGCTAGCTCCTACGAGCAGTACTTC; cdr3_aa: CASSFAASSYEQYF
v_call: TRBV5-1; clone_size: -; d_call: -; cdr3_length: 14; j_call: TRBJ2-1; cdr3_nt: TGCGCCAGCAGTCGGGAGAGCTCCTACAATGAGCAGTTCTTC; cdr3_aa: CASSRESSYNEQFF
v_call: TRBV5-1; clone_size: -; d_call: -; cdr3_length: 13; j_call: TRBJ2-3; cdr3_nt: TGCGCCAGCAGCCTGGGGGGACAGGATACGCAGTATTTT; cdr3_aa: CASSLGGQDTQYF
v_call: TRBV19; clone_size: -; d_call: TRBD1; cdr3_length: 15; j_call: TRBJ1-5; cdr3_nt: TGTGCCAGTAGTGAACTGACAGGGGGCGGACAGCCCCAGCATTTT; cdr3_aa: CASSELTGGGQPQHF
v_call: TRBV5-1; clone_size: -; d_call: TRBD1; cdr3_length: 13; j_call: TRBJ2-7; cdr3_nt: TGCGCCAGCAGCGGGGGACAGCTCTACGAGCAGTACTTC; cdr3_aa: CASSGGQLYEQYF
v_call: TRBV4-3; clone_size: -; d_call: TRBD1; cdr3_length: 15; j_call: TRBJ1-6; cdr3_nt: TGCGCCAGCAGCCCGTACAGGGGACCGAGGTCACCCCTCCACTTT; cdr3_aa: CASSPYRGPRSPLHF
v_call: TRBV5-5; clone_size: -; d_call: -; cdr3_length: 14; j_call: TRBJ2-2; cdr3_nt: TGTGCCAGCAGCTTGTACGACAGCGTTAGGGAGCTGTTTTTT; cdr3_aa: CASSLYDSVRELFF
v_call: TRBV6-1; clone_size: -; d_call: -; cdr3_length: 14; j_call: TRBJ2-7; cdr3_nt: TGTGCCAGCAGTGAAGGGGGCCGATCCTACGAGCAGTACTTC; cdr3_aa: CASSEGGRSYEQYF
v_call: TRBV30; clone_size: -; d_call: TRBD1; cdr3_length: 15; j_call: TRBJ2-1; cdr3_nt: TGTGCCTGGAGTGAGACAGGGGGCTTACCCAATGAGCAGTTCTTC; cdr3_aa: CAWSETGGLPNEQFF
v_call: TRBV29-1; clone_size: -; d_call: TRBD1; cdr3_length: 13; j_call: TRBJ2-1; cdr3_nt: TGCAGCGTTGAAGTAACAGGGGGGAATGAGCAGTTCTTC; cdr3_aa: CSVEVTGGNEQFF
v_call: TRBV28; clone_size: -; d_call: -; cdr3_length: 13; j_call: TRBJ1-4; cdr3_nt: TGTGCCAGCAGAGCACAGGGAACCGAAAAACTGCTTTTT; cdr3_aa: CASRAQGTEKLLF
v_call: TRBV6-2/TRBV6-3; clone_size: -; d_call: TRBD1; cdr3_length: 13; j_call: TRBJ1-2; cdr3_nt: TGTGCCAGCAGTAGACAGGGGTTGACGGGCTACACCTTC; cdr3_aa: CASSRQGLTGYTF
v_call: TRBV28; clone_size: -; d_call: -; cdr3_length: 16; j_call: TRBJ1-2; cdr3_nt: TGTGCCAGCAGTTTGGGGGCCCCACCCGCGAACTATGGCTACACCTTC; cdr3_aa: CASSLGAPPANYGYTF
v_call: TRBV19; clone_size: -; d_call: -; cdr3_length: 14; j_call: TRBJ1-1; cdr3_nt: TGTGCCAGTAGTAGCCTAGGGGTAGACACTGAAGCTTTCTTT; cdr3_aa: CASSSLGVDTEAFF
v_call: TRBV18; clone_size: -; d_call: -; cdr3_length: 13; j_call: TRBJ1-2; cdr3_nt: TGTGCCAGCTCAGTGACAGCTAACTATGGCTACACCTTC; cdr3_aa: CASSVTANYGYTF
v_call: TRBV15; clone_size: -; d_call: -; cdr3_length: 16; j_call: TRBJ1-5; cdr3_nt: TGTGCCACCAGCAGAGGGAGGACAGTGGGTAATCAGCCCCAGCATTTT; cdr3_aa: CATSRGRTVGNQPQHF
v_call: TRBV9; clone_size: -; d_call: TRBD2; cdr3_length: 18; j_call: TRBJ2-7; cdr3_nt: TGTGCCAGCAGCGCTGCGGACTTTGGCGGGAGTGGGTCCTACGAGCAGTACTTC; cdr3_aa: CASSAADFGGSGSYEQYF
v_call: TRBV28; clone_size: -; d_call: TRBD1; cdr3_length: 13; j_call: TRBJ2-5; cdr3_nt: TGTGCCAGCAGGGGGACAGGGGTCGAGACCCAGTACTTC; cdr3_aa: CASRGTGVETQYF
v_call: TRBV30; clone_size: -; d_call: TRBD2; cdr3_length: 14; j_call: TRBJ2-1; cdr3_nt: TGTGCCTGGAGTGGGACTAGCATCTACAATGAGCAGTTCTTC; cdr3_aa: CAWSGTSIYNEQFF
v_call: TRBV27; clone_size: -; d_call: TRBD1; cdr3_length: 15; j_call: TRBJ2-5; cdr3_nt: TGTGCCAGCAGTTCGGGACAGGGATCGTGGGAGACCCAGTACTTC; cdr3_aa: CASSSGQGSWETQYF
v_call: TRBV28; clone_size: -; d_call: -; cdr3_length: 12; j_call: TRBJ1-6; cdr3_nt: TGTGCCAGCGGTTACAGGGTCAAACCCCTCCACTTT; cdr3_aa: CASGYRVKPLHF
v_call: TRBV5-6; clone_size: -; d_call: TRBD2; cdr3_length: 13; j_call: TRBJ2-1; cdr3_nt: TGTGCCAGCAGCCCGGGACTAGCATATGAGCAGTTCTTC; cdr3_aa: CASSPGLAYEQFF
v_call: TRBV27; clone_size: once; d_call: -; cdr3_length: 15; j_call: TRBJ2-2; cdr3_nt: TGTGCCAGCAGTTACCGCGGTAGAGACACCGGGGAGCTGTTTTTT; cdr3_aa: CASSYRGRDTGELFF
v_call: TRBV28; clone_size: -; d_call: -; cdr3_length: 13; j_call: TRBJ1-2; cdr3_nt: TGTGCCAGCAGTTTACGGGATTTCTATGGCTACACCTTC; cdr3_aa: CASSLRDFYGYTF
v_call: TRBV6-5; clone_size: -; d_call: TRBD2; cdr3_length: 16; j_call: TRBJ2-1; cdr3_nt: TGTGCCAGCAGTTACCCTAGCGGGAGGGCCTACAATGAGCAGTTCTTC; cdr3_aa: CASSYPSGRAYNEQFF
v_call: TRBV19; clone_size: few; d_call: -; cdr3_length: 16; j_call: TRBJ2-1; cdr3_nt: TGTGCCAGTAGCCCACTCCCGGGACATATTAACAATGAGCAGTTCTTC; cdr3_aa: CASSPLPGHINNEQFF
v_call: TRBV28; clone_size: -; d_call: -; cdr3_length: 13; j_call: TRBJ2-7; cdr3_nt: TGTGCCAGCAGTTTGAGTGGTGCCTACGAGCAGTACTTC; cdr3_aa: CASSLSGAYEQYF
v_call: TRBV5-5; clone_size: -; d_call: TRBD1; cdr3_length: 15; j_call: TRBJ2-7; cdr3_nt: TGTGCCAGCAGTCATACGGACAGGGGGCGTTACGAGCAGTACTTC; cdr3_aa: CASSHTDRGRYEQYF
v_call: TRBV28; clone_size: -; d_call: TRBD1; cdr3_length: 16; j_call: TRBJ2-4; cdr3_nt: TGTGCCAGCAGTACAACAGGGGTGCAAGCCAAAAACATTCAGTACTTC; cdr3_aa: CASSTTGVQAKNIQYF
v_call: TRBV9; clone_size: -; d_call: -; cdr3_length: 16; j_call: TRBJ1-6; cdr3_nt: TGTGCCAGCAGCGTAGGGCCGTCAGGGTCGGACTCACCCCTCCACTTT; cdr3_aa: CASSVGPSGSDSPLHF
v_call: TRBV24-1; clone_size: -; d_call: TRBD1; cdr3_length: 15; j_call: TRBJ2-7; cdr3_nt: TGTGCCACCAGTGACACCGGGACAGGATCCTACGAGCAGTACTTC; cdr3_aa: CATSDTGTGSYEQYF